This T cell receptor (beta chain) was obtained from a study of T cells in Graves' hyperthyroidism and ophthalmopathy. The germline gives CDR1 MNHEY, CDR2 SMNVEV (reference sequence). Trimming cost V 6 bases and J 7 bases, with 17 bases left between them. The CDR3 is 14 residues long. Together with thyroid ultrasound, orbital computed tomography, serum thyroxine and TRAb, clinical symptoms were used for diagnoses. This clonotype was counted only a few times. RNA transcripts provided the source from which TCR beta CDR3 regions were amplified. A first-round RT-PCR of the TCR CDR3 used the HTBI primer set. TCRdb re-analysed the multiplex PCR reads in MiXCR, keeping a single row per CDR3 protein. Among 300,000 or so distinct CDR3 sequences listed, approximately 15% were seen once.

This TCR was sampled from a woman in her fifties or sixties with Graves' ophthalmopathy. The chain links TRBV27 to TRBJ2-3; the D gene is possibly TRBD2 (5 bases). Specimen: blood. The DNA of the CDR3 is TGTGCCAGCAGCCTACTAGGTCCCCCGTATACGCAGTATTTT. Encoded protein: CASSLLGPPYTQYF.